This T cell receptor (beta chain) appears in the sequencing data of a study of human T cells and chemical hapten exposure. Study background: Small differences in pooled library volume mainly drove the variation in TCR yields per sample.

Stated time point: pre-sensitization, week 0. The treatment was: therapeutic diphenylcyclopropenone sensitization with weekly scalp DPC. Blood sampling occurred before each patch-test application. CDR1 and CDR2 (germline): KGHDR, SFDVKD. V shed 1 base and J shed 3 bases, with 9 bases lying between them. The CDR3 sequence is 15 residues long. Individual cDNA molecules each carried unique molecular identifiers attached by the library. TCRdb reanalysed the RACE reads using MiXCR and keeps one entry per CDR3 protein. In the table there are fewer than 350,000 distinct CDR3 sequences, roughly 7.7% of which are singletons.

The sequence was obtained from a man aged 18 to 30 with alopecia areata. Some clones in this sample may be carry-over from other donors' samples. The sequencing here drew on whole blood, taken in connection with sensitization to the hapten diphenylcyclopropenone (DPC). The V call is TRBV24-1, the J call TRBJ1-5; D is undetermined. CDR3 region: CATSDFRGLNQPQHF. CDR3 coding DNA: TGTGCCACCAGTGATTTCCGAGGGCTCAATCAGCCCCAGCATTTT.